The source of this T cell receptor beta chain is a study of regulatory T cells in long-lasting Graves disease. The CDR3 runs to 15 residues. Germline V gene sequence: CDR1 LNHDA, CDR2 SQIVND (reference sequence). Trimming pared 3 bases from V and 2 bases from J, leaving 12 bases between. Time point given: newly diagnosed GD, antithyroid drugs for less than 3 months. From RNA extracted from PBMCs, the TCR library was made. CDR3 regions were amplified by Arm-PCR using iRepertoire HTBI primers to build TCR beta libraries. TCRdb called the multiplex PCR reads again in MiXCR, with one record for every CDR3 protein. The sample carries around 400,000 distinct CDR3 sequences, 14% to 15% recorded once. These data were also reused for a study on T cells in Graves' hyperthyroidism and ophthalmopathy.

The chain links TRBV19 to TRBJ2-3; D remains ambiguous. The material was peripheral blood mononuclear cells (PBMCs), obtained at new diagnosis, from a patient treated with antithyroid drugs. This sequence originates from a woman between 35 and 50 years old with Graves disease. The CDR3 spells CASSISRQYTDTQYF. CDR3 in DNA: TGTGCCAGTAGTATCAGCAGGCAATACACAGATACGCAGTATTTT.